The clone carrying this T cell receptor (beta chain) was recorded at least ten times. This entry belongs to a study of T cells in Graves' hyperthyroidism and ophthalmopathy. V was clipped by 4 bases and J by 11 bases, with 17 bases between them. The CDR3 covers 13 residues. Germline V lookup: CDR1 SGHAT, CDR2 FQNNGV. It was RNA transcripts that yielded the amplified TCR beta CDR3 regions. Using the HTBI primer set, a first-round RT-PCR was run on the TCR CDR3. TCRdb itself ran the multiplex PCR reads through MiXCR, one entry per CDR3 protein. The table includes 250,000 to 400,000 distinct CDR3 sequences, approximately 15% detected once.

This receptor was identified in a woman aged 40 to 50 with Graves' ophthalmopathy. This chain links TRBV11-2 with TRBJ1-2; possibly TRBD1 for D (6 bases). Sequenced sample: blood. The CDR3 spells CASSSRTVREYTF. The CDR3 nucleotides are TGTGCCAGCAGCTCCCGGACAGTTAGGGAATACACCTTC.